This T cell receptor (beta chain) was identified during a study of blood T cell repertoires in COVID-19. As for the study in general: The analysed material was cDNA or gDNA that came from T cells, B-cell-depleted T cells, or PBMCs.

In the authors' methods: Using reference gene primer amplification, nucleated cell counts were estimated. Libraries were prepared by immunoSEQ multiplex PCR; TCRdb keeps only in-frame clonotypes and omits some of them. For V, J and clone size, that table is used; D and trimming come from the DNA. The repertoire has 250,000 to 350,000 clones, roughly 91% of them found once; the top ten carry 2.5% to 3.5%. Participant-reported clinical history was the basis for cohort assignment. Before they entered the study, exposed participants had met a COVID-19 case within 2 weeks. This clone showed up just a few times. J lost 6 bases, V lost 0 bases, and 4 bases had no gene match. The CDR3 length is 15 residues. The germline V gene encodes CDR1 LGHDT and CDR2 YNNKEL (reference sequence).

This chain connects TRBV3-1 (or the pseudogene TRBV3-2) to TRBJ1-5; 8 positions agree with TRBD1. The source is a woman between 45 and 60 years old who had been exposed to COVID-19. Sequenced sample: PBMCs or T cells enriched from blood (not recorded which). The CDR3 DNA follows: TGTGCCAGCAGCCAAGAGGGTGGACAGGGTCAGCCCCAGCATTTT. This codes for CASSQEGGQGQPQHF.